The clone carrying this T cell receptor beta chain was seen many times. Its antigen is still unknown. The data belong to a study of T cell repertoires in cytomegalovirus infection. The overall study: Both a matching HLA type and CMV infection were indicated by public TCR beta signatures.

Points from the study as a whole: CMV carriers having the relevant HLA were flagged by cumulative public TCR beta family frequency. Dominating the ex vivo response were TCR beta clonotypes that were CMV-specific and HLA-C-restricted.

Each CDR3 protein is one row after TCRdb ran MiXCR on the reads. The sample has fewer than 250,000 distinct CDR3 sequences; roughly 12% are singletons. V was shortened by 8 bases and J by 4 bases, with 15 bases between the two germline ends. The CDR3 spans 14 residues. CDR1 MNHNS and CDR2 SASEGT come from the germline V gene. The sample comprised PBMCs. J is TRBJ2-1 and V is TRBV6-1; TRBD2 might be the D (6 bases). This sequence was found in a human donor in good health (CMV status not recorded). Some clones in this sample may be carry-over from other donors' samples. Here the CDR3 DNA reads TGTGCCAGCCTCCGGGACTTAGTTTACAATGAGCAGTTCTTC. Amino acids: CASLRDLVYNEQFF.